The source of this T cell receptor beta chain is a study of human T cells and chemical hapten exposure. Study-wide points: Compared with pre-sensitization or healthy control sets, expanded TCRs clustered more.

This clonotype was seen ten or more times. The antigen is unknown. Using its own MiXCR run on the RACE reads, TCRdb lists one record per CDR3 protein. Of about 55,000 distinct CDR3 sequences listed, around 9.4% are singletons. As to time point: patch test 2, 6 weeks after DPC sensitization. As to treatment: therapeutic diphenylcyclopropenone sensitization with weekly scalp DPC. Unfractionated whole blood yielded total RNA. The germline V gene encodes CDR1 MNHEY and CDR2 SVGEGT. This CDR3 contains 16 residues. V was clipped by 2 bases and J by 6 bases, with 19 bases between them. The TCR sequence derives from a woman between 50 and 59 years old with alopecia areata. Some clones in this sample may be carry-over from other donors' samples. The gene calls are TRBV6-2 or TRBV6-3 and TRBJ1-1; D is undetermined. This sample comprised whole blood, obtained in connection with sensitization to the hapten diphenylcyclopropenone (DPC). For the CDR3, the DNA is TGTGCCAGCAGTTACCCCATCAGAGCCTCCAGGCCTGAAGCTTTCTTT. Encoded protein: CASSYPIRASRPEAFF.